This T cell receptor beta chain was recovered during a study of cytomegalovirus exposure and HLA in healthy donors. Study as a whole: Roughly 80 million unique TCRs from HLA-typed donors made up an early data release.

The CDR3 is 16 residues long. V shed 2 bases and J 6 bases; nucleotides not matched to a gene: 9. CDR1 and CDR2 from the germline V gene are SGHNT and YYREEE (reference sequence). This clone has a handful of counts. Amplification used 60 Vbeta primers and 13 Jbeta primers. Sequencing was performed with immunoSEQ multiplex PCR; in TCRdb, only in-frame clones are kept and a portion is missing. The data contain around 150,000 clones, around 59% of them singletons. This receptor was identified in a male donor in good health and CMV-seronegative. The sequencing sample was made of PBMCs. V usage is TRBV5-4 and J usage is TRBJ2-1; 9 bases map to TRBD1. The CDR3 DNA reads TGTGCCAGCAGCTTCGACTTGACAGGGGGAGGCAATGAGCAGTTCTTC. Its protein product is CASSFDLTGGGNEQFF.